A single sample is the source of the 10 T cell receptor beta chains below, sequenced in a study of cytomegalovirus exposure and HLA in healthy donors. Primers: 60 Vbeta forward and 13 Jbeta reverse. Repertoires were generated with immunoSEQ multiplex PCR, while TCRdb's copy carries only in-frame clones and drops some. The table shows about 140,000 clones, with about three quarters occurring only once. Source material: PBMCs. The receptors shown here come from a man under 40 in good health and CMV-seropositive.

This chain links TRBV12-5 with TRBJ2-5; 9 bases match TRBD1. In germline, CDR1 is LGHNT, CDR2 FRNRAP. V dropped 3 bases and J dropped 4; count of bases not matched to a gene: 18. There are 19 residues in the CDR3. The CDR3 sequence: CASGFKTLGQGIRGETQYF. CDR3 bases: TGTGCTAGTGGTTTCAAAACACTCGGACAGGGGATTCGAGGAGAGACCCAGTACTTC.

The chain joins TRBV6-5 to TRBJ2-1, with TRBD2 matching 7 bases. From germline, CDR1 is MNHEY and CDR2 SVGAGI. The CDR3 is 15 residues long. With 8 bases clipped from V and 4 bases from J, the junction kept 11 bases outside the gene matches. In DNA, the CDR3 is TGTGCCAGCCACCCCGGGGGGACCCTATACAATGAGCAGTTCTTC. Translating gives CASHPGGTLYNEQFF.

The gene calls are TRBV19 and TRBJ2-4; D not resolved. The CDR3 totals 18 residues. Germline CDR1 reads LNHDA; CDR2 reads SQIVND (reference sequence). V was trimmed by 4 bases and J by 0 bases, leaving 19 bases between them. The CDR3 DNA reads as TGTGCCAGTAGTACCCCCCGGTCATGGCGGCTAGCCAAAAACATTCAGTACTTC. It codes for CASSTPRSWRLAKNIQYF.

There are a few counts of this clone. The V call is TRBV9, the J call TRBJ2-4; D might be TRBD1 (7 bases). This CDR3 spans 15 amino acids. Germline V gene sequence: CDR1 SGDLS, CDR2 YYNGEE. The chain's CDR3 is CATSGGDSGQDIQYF. In nucleotides, the CDR3 is TGTGCGACGAGCGGCGGGGACAGCGGCCAGGACATTCAGTACTTC.

This clone was counted between two and nine times. The V call is TRBV6-1, the J call TRBJ2-1; no firm D call. Per the germline V gene, CDR1 is MNHNS and CDR2 is SASEGT. Trimming left V 7 bases short and J 7 bases short, with 5 bases between. The CDR3 consists of 10 residues. CDR3 residues: CASTGNEQFF. In nucleotides, the CDR3 is TGTGCCAGCACGGGTAATGAGCAGTTCTTC.

The chain uses TRBV12-5 and TRBJ1-1; D uncertain. Trimming pared 4 bases from V and 1 base from J, leaving 10 bases between. CDR1 is LGHNT and CDR2 is FRNRAP in the germline V gene. CDR3 length equals 14 residues. The DNA for the CDR3 is TGTGCTAGTGGTTCACTCCCTCAGAACACTGAAGCTTTCTTT. Its protein is CASGSLPQNTEAFF.

This chain links TRBV29-1 with TRBJ2-3; D is unresolved. Germline CDR1 SQVTM, CDR2 ANQGSEA. The CDR3 spans 11 residues. The V and J ends lost 2 bases and 4 bases respectively, with 4 bases between them. The CDR3 region is CSVEPADTQYF. The CDR3 nucleotides read TGCAGCGTTGAACCTGCAGATACGCAGTATTTT.

This chain connects TRBV19 to TRBJ2-7; D might be TRBD1 (6 bases). Trimming left V 1 base short and J 1 base short, with 11 bases between. Germline CDR1 and CDR2: LNHDA and SQIVND (reference sequence). There are 15 residues in the CDR3. The CDR3 sequence is CASSIATGPSYEQYF. As DNA, the CDR3 is TGTGCCAGTAGTATAGCTACAGGGCCTTCCTACGAGCAGTACTTC.

The chain couples TRBV7-3 to TRBJ1-1; unclear D gene. Deletions cut 5 bases from V and 4 bases from J, with 14 bases between. Per germline, CDR1 SGHTA and CDR2 FQGTGA. The CDR3 contains 14 residues. DNA of the CDR3: TGTGCCAGCAGCCCGGACCCCGAGGGCACTGAAGCTTTCTTT. This encodes CASSPDPEGTEAFF.

The chain carries TRBV14 and TRBJ2-1, with D possibly matching TRBD1 (5 bases). CDR1 and CDR2 from the germline V gene are SGHDN and FVKESK. This CDR3 spans 15 amino acids. V lost 5 bases and J lost 0, with 11 bases in between. This CDR3 is CASSVWGYSYNEQFF. CDR3 nucleotide sequence: TGTGCCAGCAGCGTTTGGGGCTACTCCTACAATGAGCAGTTCTTC.